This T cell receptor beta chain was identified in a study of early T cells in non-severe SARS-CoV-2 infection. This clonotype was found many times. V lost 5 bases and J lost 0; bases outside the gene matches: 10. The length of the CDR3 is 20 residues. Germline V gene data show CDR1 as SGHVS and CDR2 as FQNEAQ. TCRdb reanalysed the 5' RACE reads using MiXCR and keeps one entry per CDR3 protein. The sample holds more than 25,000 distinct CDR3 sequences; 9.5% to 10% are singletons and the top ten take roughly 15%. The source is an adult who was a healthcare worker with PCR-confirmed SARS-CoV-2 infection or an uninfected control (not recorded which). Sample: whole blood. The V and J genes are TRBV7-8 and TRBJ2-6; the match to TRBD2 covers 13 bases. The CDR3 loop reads CASSPGLAGLRLSGANVLTF. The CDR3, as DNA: TGTGCCAGCAGCCCGGGACTAGCGGGGTTACGCCTCTCTGGGGCCAACGTCCTGACTTTC.